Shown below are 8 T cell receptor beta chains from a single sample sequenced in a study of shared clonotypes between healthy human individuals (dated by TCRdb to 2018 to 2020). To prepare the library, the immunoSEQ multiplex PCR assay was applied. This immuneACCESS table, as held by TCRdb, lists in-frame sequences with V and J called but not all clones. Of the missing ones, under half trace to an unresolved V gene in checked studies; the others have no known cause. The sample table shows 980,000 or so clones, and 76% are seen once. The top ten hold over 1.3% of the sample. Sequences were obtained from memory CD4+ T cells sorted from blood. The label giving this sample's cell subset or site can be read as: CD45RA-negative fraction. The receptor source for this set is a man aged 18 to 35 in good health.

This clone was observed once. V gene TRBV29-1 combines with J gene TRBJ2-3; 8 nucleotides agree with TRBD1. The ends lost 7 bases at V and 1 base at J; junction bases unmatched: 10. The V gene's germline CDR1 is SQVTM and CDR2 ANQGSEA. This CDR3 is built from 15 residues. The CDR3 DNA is TGCAGCGCCTCGGCAGGGGGACAGGGCACAGATACGCAGTATTTT. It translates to CSASAGGQGTDTQYF.

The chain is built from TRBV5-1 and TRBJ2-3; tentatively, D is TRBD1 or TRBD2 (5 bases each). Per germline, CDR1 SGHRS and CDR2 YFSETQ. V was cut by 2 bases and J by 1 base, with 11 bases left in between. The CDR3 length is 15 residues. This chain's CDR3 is CASSLGRQRTDTQYF. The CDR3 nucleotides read TGCGCCAGCAGCTTAGGGAGACAGCGCACAGATACGCAGTATTTT.

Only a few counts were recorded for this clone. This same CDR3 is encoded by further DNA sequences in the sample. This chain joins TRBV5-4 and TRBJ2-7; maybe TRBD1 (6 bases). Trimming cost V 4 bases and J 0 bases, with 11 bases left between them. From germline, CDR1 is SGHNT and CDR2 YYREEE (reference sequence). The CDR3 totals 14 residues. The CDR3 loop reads CASSQQGNSYEQYF. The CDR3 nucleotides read TGTGCCAGCAGCCAACAGGGAAACTCCTACGAGCAGTACTTC.

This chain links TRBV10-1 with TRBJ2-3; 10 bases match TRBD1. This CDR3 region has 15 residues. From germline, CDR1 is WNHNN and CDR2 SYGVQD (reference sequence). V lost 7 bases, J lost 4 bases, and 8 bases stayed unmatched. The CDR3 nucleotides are TGCGCCAGCACCACGGGACAGGGGAACTCAGATACGCAGTATTTT. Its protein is CASTTGQGNSDTQYF.

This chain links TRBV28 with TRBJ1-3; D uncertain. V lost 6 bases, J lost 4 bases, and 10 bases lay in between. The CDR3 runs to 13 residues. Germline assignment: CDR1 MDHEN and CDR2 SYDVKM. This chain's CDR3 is CASSLITGNTIYF. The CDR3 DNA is TGTGCCAGCAGCCTCATTACGGGAAACACCATATATTTT.

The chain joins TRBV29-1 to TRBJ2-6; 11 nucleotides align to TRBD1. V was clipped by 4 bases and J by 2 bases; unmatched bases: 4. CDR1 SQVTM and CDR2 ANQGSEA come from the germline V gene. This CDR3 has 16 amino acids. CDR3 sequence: CSVAGQGVAGANVLTF. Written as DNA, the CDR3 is TGCAGCGTTGCGGGACAGGGGGTCGCTGGGGCCAACGTCCTGACTTTC.

Here the CDR3 reads CASSQDRVGLGREANVLTF. CDR3 nucleotide sequence: TGTGCCAGCAGCCAAGACCGAGTAGGGTTAGGGAGGGAGGCCAACGTCCTGACTTTC. V usage is TRBV4-2 and J usage is TRBJ2-6; 7 nucleotides line up with TRBD2. Trimming removed 0 bases from V and 6 bases from J; junction bases left unmatched: 14. The CDR3 extends over 19 amino acids. Germline CDR1 is LGHNA and CDR2 is YNFKEQ.

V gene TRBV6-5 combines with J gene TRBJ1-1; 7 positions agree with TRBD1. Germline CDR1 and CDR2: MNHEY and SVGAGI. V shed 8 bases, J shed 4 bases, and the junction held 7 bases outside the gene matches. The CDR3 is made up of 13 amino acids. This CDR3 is CASGRAGGTEAFF. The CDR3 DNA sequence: TGTGCCAGCGGGAGGGCAGGGGGCACTGAAGCTTTCTTT.